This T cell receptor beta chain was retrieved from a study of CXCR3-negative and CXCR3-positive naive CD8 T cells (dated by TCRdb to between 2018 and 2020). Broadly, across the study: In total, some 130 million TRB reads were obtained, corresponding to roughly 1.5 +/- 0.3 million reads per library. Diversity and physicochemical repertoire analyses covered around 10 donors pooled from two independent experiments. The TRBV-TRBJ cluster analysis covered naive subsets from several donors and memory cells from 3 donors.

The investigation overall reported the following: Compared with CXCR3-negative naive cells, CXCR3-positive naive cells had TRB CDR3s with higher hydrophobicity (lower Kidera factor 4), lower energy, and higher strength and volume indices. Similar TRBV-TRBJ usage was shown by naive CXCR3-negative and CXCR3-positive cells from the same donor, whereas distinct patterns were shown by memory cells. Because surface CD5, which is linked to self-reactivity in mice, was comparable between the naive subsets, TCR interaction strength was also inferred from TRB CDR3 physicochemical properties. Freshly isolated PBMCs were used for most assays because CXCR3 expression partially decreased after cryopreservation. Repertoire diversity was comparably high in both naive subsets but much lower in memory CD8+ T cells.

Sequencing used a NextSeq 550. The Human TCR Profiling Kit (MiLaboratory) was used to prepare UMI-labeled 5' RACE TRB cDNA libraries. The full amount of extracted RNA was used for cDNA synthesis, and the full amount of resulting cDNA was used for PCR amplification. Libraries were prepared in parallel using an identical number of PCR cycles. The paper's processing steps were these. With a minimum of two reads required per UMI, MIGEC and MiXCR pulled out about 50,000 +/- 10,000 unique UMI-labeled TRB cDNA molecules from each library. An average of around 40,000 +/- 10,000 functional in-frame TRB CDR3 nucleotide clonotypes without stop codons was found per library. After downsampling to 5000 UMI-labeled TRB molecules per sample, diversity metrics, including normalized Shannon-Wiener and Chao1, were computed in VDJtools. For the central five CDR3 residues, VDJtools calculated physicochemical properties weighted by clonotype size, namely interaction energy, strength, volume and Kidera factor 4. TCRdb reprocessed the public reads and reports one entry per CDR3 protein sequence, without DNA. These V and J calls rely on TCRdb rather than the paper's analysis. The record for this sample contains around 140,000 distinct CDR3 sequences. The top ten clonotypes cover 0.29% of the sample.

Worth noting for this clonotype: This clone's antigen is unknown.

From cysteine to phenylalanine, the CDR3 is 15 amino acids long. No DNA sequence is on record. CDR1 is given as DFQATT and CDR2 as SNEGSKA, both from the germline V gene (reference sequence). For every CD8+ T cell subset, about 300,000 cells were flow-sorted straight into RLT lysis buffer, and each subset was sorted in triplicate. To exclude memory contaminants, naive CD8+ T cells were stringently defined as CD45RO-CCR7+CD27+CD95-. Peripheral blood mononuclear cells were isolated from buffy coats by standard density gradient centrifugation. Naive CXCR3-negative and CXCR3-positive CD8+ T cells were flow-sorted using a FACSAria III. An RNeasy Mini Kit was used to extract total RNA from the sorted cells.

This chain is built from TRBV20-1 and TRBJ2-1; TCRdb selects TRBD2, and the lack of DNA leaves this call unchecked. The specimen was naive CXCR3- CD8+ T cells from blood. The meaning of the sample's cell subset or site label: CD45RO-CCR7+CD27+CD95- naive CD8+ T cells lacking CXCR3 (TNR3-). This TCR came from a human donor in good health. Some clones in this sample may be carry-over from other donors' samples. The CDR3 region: CSAREGLAPYNEQFF.